This T cell receptor beta chain is drawn from a study of T cells after yellow fever vaccination. Via MiXCR, TCRdb re-called the 5' RACE reads, giving one row per CDR3 protein. Among around 70,000 distinct CDR3 sequences listed, approximately 7.7% were seen once. By share, this clonotype ranks as medium-sized. What it binds is not known. Study results and caveats: The secondary T-cell response peaked on day 5, not day 15, but was weaker. Post-booster samples contained most primary-vaccination clones (approximately 95% CD4, almost 90% CD8).

The CDR3 sequence is 15 residues long. V was clipped by 2 bases and J by 0 bases; unmatched bases: 1. Germline V lookup: CDR1 MRHNA, CDR2 SNTAGT. The material sequenced was CD8+ T cells sorted from PBMCs, taken about 5 days after the first yellow fever vaccination. This clonotype was sampled from a man younger than 35 who received the YFV17D yellow fever vaccine. The V gene is TRBV6-4, the J gene TRBJ2-3; 8 bases align to TRBD2. This chain's CDR3 is CASSDGLASTDTQYF. The CDR3 DNA follows: TGTGCCAGCAGTGACGGACTAGCTAGCACAGATACGCAGTATTTT.